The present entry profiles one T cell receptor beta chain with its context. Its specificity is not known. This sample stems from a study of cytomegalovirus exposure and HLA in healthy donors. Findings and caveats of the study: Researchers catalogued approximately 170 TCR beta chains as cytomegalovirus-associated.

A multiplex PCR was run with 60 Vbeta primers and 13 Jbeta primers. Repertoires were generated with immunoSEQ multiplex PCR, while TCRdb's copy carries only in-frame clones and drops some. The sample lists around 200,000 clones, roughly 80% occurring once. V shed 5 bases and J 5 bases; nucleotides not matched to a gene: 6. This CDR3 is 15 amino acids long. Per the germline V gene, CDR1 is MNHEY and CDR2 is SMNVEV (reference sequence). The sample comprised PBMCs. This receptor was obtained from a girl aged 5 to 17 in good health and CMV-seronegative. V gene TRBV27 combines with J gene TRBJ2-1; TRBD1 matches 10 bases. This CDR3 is CASSPWTGGNNEQFF. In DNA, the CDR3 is TGTGCCAGCAGTCCGTGGACAGGGGGAAACAATGAGCAGTTCTTC.